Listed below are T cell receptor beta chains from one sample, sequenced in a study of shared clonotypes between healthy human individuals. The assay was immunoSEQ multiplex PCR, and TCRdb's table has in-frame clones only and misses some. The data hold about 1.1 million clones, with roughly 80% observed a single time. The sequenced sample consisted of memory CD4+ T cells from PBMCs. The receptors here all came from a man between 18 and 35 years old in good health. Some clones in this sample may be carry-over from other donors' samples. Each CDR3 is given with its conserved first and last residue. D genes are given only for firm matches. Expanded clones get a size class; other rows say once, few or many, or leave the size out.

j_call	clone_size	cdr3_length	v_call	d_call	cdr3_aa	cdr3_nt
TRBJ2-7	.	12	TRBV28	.	CASSSNLYEQYF	TGTGCCAGCAGTTCCAATCTCTACGAGCAGTACTTC
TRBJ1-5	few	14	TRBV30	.	CAWSVLTAGQPQHF	TGTGCCTGGAGTGTACTGACGGCGGGTCAGCCCCAGCATTTT
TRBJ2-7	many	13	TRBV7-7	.	CASSNRDRNEQYF	TGTGCCAGCAGCAACAGAGACAGAAACGAGCAGTACTTC
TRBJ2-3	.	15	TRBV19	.	CASSSAGAGRDTQYF	TGTGCCAGTAGTTCGGCGGGGGCAGGGAGAGATACGCAGTATTTT
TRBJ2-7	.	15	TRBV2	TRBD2	CASSGLAGIVGEQYF	TGTGCCAGCAGTGGGCTAGCGGGAATCGTGGGGGAGCAGTACTTC
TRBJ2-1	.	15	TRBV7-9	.	CASSQNSGVAGEQFF	TGTGCCAGCAGCCAAAATAGTGGCGTAGCCGGTGAGCAGTTCTTC
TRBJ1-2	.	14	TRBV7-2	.	CASSLQTDNYGYTF	TGTGCCAGCAGCCTTCAGACGGATAACTATGGCTACACCTTC
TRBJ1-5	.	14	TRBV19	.	CASSIGPHNQPQHF	TGTGCCAGTAGTATAGGTCCCCACAATCAGCCCCAGCATTTT
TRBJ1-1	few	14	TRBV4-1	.	CASSFQGLNTEAFF	TGCGCCAGCAGCTTTCAGGGGTTGAACACTGAAGCTTTCTTT
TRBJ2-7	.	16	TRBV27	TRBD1	CASSSRWTGKNYEQYF	TGTGCCAGCAGTTCCAGATGGACAGGGAAAAACTACGAGCAGTACTTC
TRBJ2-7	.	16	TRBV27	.	CASSSRGAGLFYEQYF	TGTGCCAGCAGTTCCCGCGGGGCGGGTTTGTTCTACGAGCAGTACTTC
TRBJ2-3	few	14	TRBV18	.	CASSPFQGGDTQYF	TGTGCCAGCTCACCTTTCCAGGGAGGAGATACGCAGTATTTT
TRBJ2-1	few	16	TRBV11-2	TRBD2	CASSPRLAVTYNEQFF	TGTGCCAGCAGCCCACGACTAGCGGTCACCTACAATGAGCAGTTCTTC
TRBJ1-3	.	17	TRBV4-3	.	CASSQRQWGAGGNTIYF	TGCGCCAGCAGCCAACGGCAATGGGGCGCGGGAGGAAACACCATATATTTT
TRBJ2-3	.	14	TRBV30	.	CAWSEGRSTDTQYF	TGTGCCTGGAGTGAAGGCAGGAGTACAGATACGCAGTATTTT
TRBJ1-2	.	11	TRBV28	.	CASSSHYGYTF	TGTGCCAGCAGTAGCCACTATGGCTACACCTTC
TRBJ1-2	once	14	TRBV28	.	CASIPSGSRSGYTF	TGTGCCAGCATCCCATCGGGGTCGAGGAGCGGCTACACCTTC
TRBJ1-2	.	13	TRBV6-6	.	CASSYRAGYGYTF	TGTGCCAGCAGTTACAGGGCGGGCTATGGCTACACCTTC
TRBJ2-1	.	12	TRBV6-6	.	CASSYRWGEQFF	TGTGCCAGCAGTTATCGGTGGGGTGAGCAGTTCTTC
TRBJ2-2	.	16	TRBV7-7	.	CASSLFPGVNTGELFF	TGTGCCAGCAGCTTATTCCCAGGGGTGAACACCGGGGAGCTGTTTTTT
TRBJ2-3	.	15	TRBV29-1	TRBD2	CSVWTSGRFADTQYF	TGCAGCGTTTGGACTAGCGGGAGGTTTGCAGATACGCAGTATTTT
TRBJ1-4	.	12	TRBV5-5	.	CASSLVSEKLFF	TGTGCCAGCAGCTTGGTTAGTGAAAAACTGTTTTTT
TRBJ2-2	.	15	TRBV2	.	CASSEEPSHTGELFF	TGTGCCAGCAGTGAAGAGCCGTCCCACACCGGGGAGCTGTTTTTT
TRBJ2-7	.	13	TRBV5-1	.	CASSLNREREQYF	TGCGCCAGCAGCCTGAACAGGGAACGCGAGCAGTACTTC
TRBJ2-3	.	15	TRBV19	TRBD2	CASSLTSARTDTQYF	TGTGCCAGTAGTTTAACTAGCGCTCGCACAGATACGCAGTATTTT
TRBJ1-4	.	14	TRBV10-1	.	CASSDGWGREKLFF	TGTGCCAGCAGTGATGGTTGGGGGAGGGAAAAACTGTTTTTT
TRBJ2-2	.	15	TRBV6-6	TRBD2	CASSYSAGGTGELFF	TGTGCCAGCAGTTACTCTGCGGGAGGCACCGGGGAGCTGTTTTTT
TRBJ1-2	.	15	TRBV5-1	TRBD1	CASSSSGTGDYGYTF	TGCGCCAGCAGCTCATCCGGGACAGGCGATTATGGCTACACCTTC
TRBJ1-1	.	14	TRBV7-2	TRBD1	CASSLGTGGFGAFF	TGTGCCAGCAGCTTGGGGACAGGGGGGTTCGGAGCTTTCTTT
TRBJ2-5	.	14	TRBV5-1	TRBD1	CASSFGDRGETQYF	TGCGCCAGCAGCTTTGGGGACAGGGGAGAGACCCAGTACTTC
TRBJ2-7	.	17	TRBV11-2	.	CASSHIRTDTRGYEQYF	TGTGCCAGCAGCCATATCCGGACAGACACGCGGGGTTACGAGCAGTACTTC
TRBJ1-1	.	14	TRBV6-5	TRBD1	CASRTGTGYTEAFF	TGTGCCAGCAGGACCGGGACAGGGTACACTGAAGCTTTCTTT
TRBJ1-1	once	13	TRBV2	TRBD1	CASSVRQGGEAFF	TGTGCCAGCAGTGTTAGACAGGGCGGTGAAGCTTTCTTT
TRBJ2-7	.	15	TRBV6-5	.	CASSYSPGPSYEQYF	TGTGCCAGCAGTTACTCTCCAGGCCCCTCCTACGAGCAGTACTTC
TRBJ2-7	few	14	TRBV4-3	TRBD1	CASSQVRGLGEQYF	TGCGCCAGCAGCCAAGTAAGGGGGCTGGGGGAGCAGTACTTC
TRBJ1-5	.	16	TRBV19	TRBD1	CARVRGQGAGYQPQHF	TGTGCCAGAGTAAGGGGACAGGGGGCCGGGTATCAGCCCCAGCATTTT
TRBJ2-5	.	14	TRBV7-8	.	CASSLEEYQETQYF	TGTGCCAGCAGCTTGGAAGAGTACCAAGAGACCCAGTACTTC
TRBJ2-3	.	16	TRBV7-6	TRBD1	CASSLGVTGGADTQYF	TGTGCCAGCAGCTTAGGAGTGACAGGGGGGGCAGATACGCAGTATTTT
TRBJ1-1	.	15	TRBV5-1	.	CASSPTRGLGTEAFF	TGCGCCAGCAGCCCCACGCGGGGCTTAGGGACTGAAGCTTTCTTT
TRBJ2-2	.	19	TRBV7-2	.	CASSLRHGVVATNTGELFF	TGTGCCAGCAGCCTACGACACGGGGTGGTTGCCACGAACACCGGGGAGCTGTTTTTT
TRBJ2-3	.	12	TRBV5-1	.	CASRHPTDTQYF	TGCGCCAGCCGGCACCCCACAGATACGCAGTATTTT
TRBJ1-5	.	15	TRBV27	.	CASSLNGRFNQPQHF	TGTGCCAGCAGTTTAAATGGCCGATTCAATCAGCCCCAGCATTTT
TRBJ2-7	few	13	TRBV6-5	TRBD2	CASLQREPYEQYF	TGTGCCAGCCTACAGCGGGAGCCCTACGAGCAGTACTTC
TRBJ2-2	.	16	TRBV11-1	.	CASSPRTGQNTGELFF	TGTGCCAGCAGCCCGCGGACGGGGCAGAACACCGGGGAGCTGTTTTTT